One and the same sample provided the 18 T cell receptor beta chains below, sequenced in a study of identifying expanded T cells in peripheral blood. TCRdb's table, derived via immunoSEQ multiplex PCR, lists solely in-frame clones and lacks some. Here the sample spans about 110,000 clones, about 88% being singletons. Sequencing input: blood. The receptors were sampled from a person aged 18-69 years in good health.

This chain uses TRBV15 with TRBJ1-5; 7 positions match TRBD1. This CDR3 spans 14 amino acids. CDR1 is LNHNV and CDR2 is YYDKDF in the germline V gene (reference sequence). With 8 bases clipped from V and 1 base from J, the junction kept 5 bases outside the gene matches. The CDR3 spells CATGGQLSNQPQHF. In DNA form, the CDR3 reads TGTGCCACCGGGGGACAGTTGAGCAATCAGCCCCAGCATTTT.

This rearrangement joins TRBV19 to TRBJ1-3; 7 bases map to TRBD1. Per germline, CDR1 LNHDA and CDR2 SQIVND (reference sequence). With 3 bases clipped from V and 4 bases from J, the junction kept 3 bases outside the gene matches. This CDR3 has 14 amino acids. The CDR3: CASSMTGSGNTIYF. In nucleotides, the CDR3 is TGTGCCAGTAGTATGACAGGGTCCGGAAACACCATATATTTT. Drawing the rest from reference TRBV19 and TRBJ1-3, the complete variable domain is DGGITQSPKYLFRKEGQNVTLSCEQNLNHDAMYWYRQDPGQGLRLIYYSQIVNDFQKGDIAEGYSVSREKKESFPLTVTSAQKNPTAFYLCASSMTGSGNTIYFGEGSWLTVV.

The chain combines TRBV7-2 with TRBJ2-1; 11 nucleotides align to TRBD2. The trim removed 5 bases at V and 9 bases at J, leaving 6 bases unmatched. Germline CDR1 and CDR2: SGHTA and FQGNSA. The CDR3 consists of 14 residues. The CDR3 DNA reads as TGTGCCAGCAGCCGACTAGCGGGGTGGTTTGAGCAGTTCTTC. This translates into CASSRLAGWFEQFF.

The chain recombines TRBV7-3 with TRBJ2-3; 8 positions agree with TRBD2. The CDR3 contains 16 residues. From germline, CDR1 is SGHTA and CDR2 FQGTGA. Trimming removed 4 bases from V and 1 base from J; junction bases left unmatched: 7. CDR3 nucleotides: TGTGCCAGCAGCTCCACGCGGGGGGTAGGCACAGATACGCAGTATTTT. Amino acids: CASSSTRGVGTDTQYF.

The chain employs TRBV9 and TRBJ2-3; D not resolved. Per germline, CDR1 SGDLS and CDR2 YYNGEE. V was pared by 4 bases and J by 3 bases, with 12 bases between. The CDR3 length is 14 residues. The chain's CDR3 is CASSLRVVTDTQYF. The CDR3 DNA reads as TGTGCCAGCAGCCTCCGCGTGGTGACAGATACGCAGTATTTT.

This clone was seen once. Here the CDR3 reads CASSPRPIISNEQFF. The CDR3 DNA reads as TGTGCCAGCTCACCACGTCCTATTATCAGCAATGAGCAGTTCTTC. This chain connects TRBV18 to TRBJ2-1; D is unresolved. This CDR3 is 15 amino acids long. The V gene lost 1 base and the J gene lost 6 bases, with 13 bases spanning the gap. Germline assignment: CDR1 KGHSH and CDR2 LQKENI.

The chain joins TRBV5-1 to TRBJ1-4; 9 nucleotides agree with TRBD1. V gave up 5 bases and J gave up 5 bases; unmatched junction bases: 7. The V gene's germline CDR1 is SGHRS and CDR2 YFSETQ. The CDR3 has 15 amino acids. The CDR3 is CASRSTGGLNEKLFF. For the CDR3, the DNA is TGCGCCAGCAGAAGTACAGGGGGCTTGAATGAAAAACTGTTTTTT.

This chain joins TRBV7-2 and TRBJ2-1, with TRBD1 matching over 8 bases. The germline gives CDR1 SGHTA, CDR2 FQGNSA. CDR3 length equals 15 residues. Germline trimming cut 2 bases from V and 8 bases from J; bases unmatched to any gene: 8. The CDR3 DNA reads TGTGCCAGCAGCTTAAGGGCAGGGGGCACGGATGAGCAGTTCTTC. It translates to CASSLRAGGTDEQFF.

The chain links TRBV7-2 to TRBJ2-7, with TRBD1 matching over 8 bases. After removal of 4 bases from V and 6 bases from J, the junction contained 8 bases not matched to a gene. CDR1 is SGHTA, CDR2 FQGNSA, per germline. The CDR3 consists of 14 residues. The CDR3 protein is CASSSDRGPGEQYF. The CDR3 DNA follows: TGTGCCAGCAGCTCCGACAGGGGTCCCGGCGAGCAGTACTTC. Based on the CDR3 plus reference TRBV7-2 and TRBJ2-7, the full variable domain is GAGVSQSPSNKVTEKGKDVELRCDPISGHTALYWYRQSLGQGLEFLIYFQGNSAPDKSGLPSDRFSAERTGGSVSTLTIQRTQQEDSAVYLCASSSDRGPGEQYFGPGTRLTVT.

The CDR3 nucleotides read TGTGCCAGCAGCTTGGGACAGGACTCCTACAATGAGCAGTTCTTC. It codes for CASSLGQDSYNEQFF. The chain recombines TRBV5-4 with TRBJ2-1; tentatively, D is TRBD1 (6 bases). The V and J ends lost 0 bases and 0 bases respectively, with 7 bases between them. From germline, CDR1 is SGHNT and CDR2 YYREEE (reference sequence). The CDR3 covers 15 residues. Variable domain in full (rest from reference TRBV5-4 and TRBJ2-1): ETGVTQSPTHLIKTRGQQVTLRCSSQSGHNTVSWYQQALGQGPQFIFQYYREEENGRGNFPPRFSGLQFPNYSSELNVNALELDDSALYLCASSLGQDSYNEQFFGPGTRLTVL.

The CDR3 DNA follows: TGTGCCAGCTCCACACGGACGGGAGAGTTGGATGAGCAGTTCTTC. Translated: CASSTRTGELDEQFF. The rearrangement uses TRBV18 and TRBJ2-1, with D perhaps matching TRBD2 (6 bases). V was pared by 6 bases and J by 8 bases, with 20 bases between. CDR1 is KGHSH, CDR2 LQKENI, per germline. The CDR3 has 15 amino acids.

The J gene is TRBJ2-6, the V gene TRBV14; D might be TRBD1 or TRBD2, each matching 6 bases. This CDR3 spans 14 amino acids. Germline CDR1 reads SGHDN; CDR2 reads FVKESK. V was clipped by 8 bases and J by 4 bases, with 12 bases between them. The CDR3 nucleotides are TGTGCCAGCGGGGGGCGCTTAGGGGCCAACGTCCTGACTTTC. Encoded protein: CASGGRLGANVLTF.

V and J are TRBV4-3 and TRBJ1-1; D is undetermined. Looked up from germline, CDR1 is LGHNA and CDR2 is YSLEER. Trimming took 0 bases from V and 0 from J, leaving 8 bases between them. The CDR3 runs 15 residues. The CDR3 sequence: CASSQDVAMNTEAFF. CDR3 nucleotide sequence: TGCGCCAGCAGCCAAGATGTAGCAATGAACACTGAAGCTTTCTTT.

The J gene is TRBJ1-1, the V gene TRBV11-3; the D gene is possibly TRBD1 (5 bases). V was pared by 6 bases and J by 2 bases, with 7 bases between. CDR1 is SGHNT, CDR2 YENEEA, per germline. The CDR3 loop spans 12 amino acids. Here the CDR3 DNA reads TGTGCCAGCAGTCAGGGTAACACTGAAGCTTTCTTT. It yields the protein CASSQGNTEAFF.

This clone came up once. The genes are TRBV15 and TRBJ2-7, with D possibly matching TRBD2 (5 bases). The V end was cut by 0 bases, the J end by 3 bases, with 12 bases between. Germline assignment: CDR1 LNHNV and CDR2 YYDKDF (reference sequence). The CDR3 is 15 residues long. The CDR3 sequence is CATSRDTGRYYEQYF. The DNA of the CDR3 is TGTGCCACCAGCAGAGATACGGGAAGGTACTACGAGCAGTACTTC.

The rearrangement uses TRBV28 and TRBJ2-6, with D maybe TRBD2 (5 bases). The CDR3 has 15 residues. Trimming removed 7 bases at V and 1 base at J, with 11 bases between. Germline V CDR1 and CDR2: MDHEN, SYDVKM. CDR3: CASKGGESGANVLTF. The CDR3 region has the DNA TGTGCCAGCAAAGGTGGGGAGTCTGGGGCCAACGTCCTGACTTTC.

This chain links TRBV6-5 with TRBJ2-3; possibly TRBD1 for D (6 bases). CDR3 length: 14 residues. V dropped 6 bases and J dropped 6 bases, with 16 bases sitting between them. Germline V gives CDR1 MNHEY, CDR2 SVGAGI. CDR3 in amino acids: CASRSTGLGDTQYF. CDR3 nucleotide sequence: TGTGCCAGCAGATCCACAGGGTTAGGCGATACGCAGTATTTT.

This sequence joins TRBV6-4 and TRBJ2-2, with a possible D match to TRBD1 (5 bases). CDR3 length equals 14 residues. V lost 5 bases and J 6 bases, leaving 13 bases between the germline ends. CDR1 and CDR2 (germline): MRHNA, SNTAGT. CDR3 DNA: TGTGCCAGCAGTAGACAGTTCACATCCGGGGAGCTGTTTTTT. It translates to CASSRQFTSGELFF.